The present T cell receptor (beta chain) was sequenced within a study of blood T cells in healthy people across ages. Total RNA, at least 5 micrograms per sample, was extracted from PBMCs. The V gene's germline CDR1 is DFQATT and CDR2 SNEGSKA (reference sequence). With 0 bases clipped from V and 5 bases from J, the junction kept 11 bases outside the gene matches. This CDR3 region has 17 residues. Concerning this clonotype itself: Its antigen is as yet unknown.

Primers used in a second PCR of roughly 6 to 11 cycles were a sample-barcoded 5' primer and a J-beta primer mix. All samples yielded 2.5 million or more CDR3-containing paired-end reads. MiXCR, applied by TCRdb to the 5' RACE reads, yields one record per CDR3 protein. The sample has hundreds of thousands of distinct CDR3 sequences, over 20% seen once. Study findings and constraints: Unsorted PBMCs prevented conclusive naive versus antigen-experienced comparison. Those diversity estimates obtained from one million T cells were thought to be underestimates.

The chain has TRBV20-1 and TRBJ2-1; 9 bases line up with TRBD1. Sequenced sample: blood. The TCR sequence derives from a man between 65 and 79 years old in good health. CDR3 nucleotide sequence: TGCAGTGCTAGAGATCTCTCAGGACAGGGGCCCCACAATGAGCAGTTCTTC. This codes for CSARDLSGQGPHNEQFF.